This T cell receptor (beta chain) was retrieved from a study of CD8 T cells in Susac syndrome (dated by TCRdb to between 2019 and 2020). Concerning the study at large: Among the Susac syndrome patients who were sequenced, clinically active disease was present in about six and clinical remission was observed in eight or nine. Repertoire sequencing was used to test whether CD8+ T cell activation and differentiation in Susac syndrome was antigen driven. At blood withdrawal, Susac syndrome patients were therapy-naive, treated with corticosteroids (with IVIg additionally given to some), or treated with IVIg alone. What the study reported, not specific to this receptor: The TCR sequencing and HLA analysis was acknowledged to have included a relatively small number of individuals. No clonal expansion was detected in the CD4+ T cell repertoire of Susac syndrome patients.

With regard to this clonotype: This receptor's antigen is unknown. No qualities accompany the bases; no much larger clone lies one base away.

The germline V gene (reference sequence) gives CDR1 as GTSNPN and CDR2 as SVGIG. The CDR3, from cysteine to phenylalanine, totals 13 residues. CDR3 DNA is the only sequence kept; it has 39 bases, read in frame from the first base. V and J are truncated by 4 bases and 2 bases respectively, leaving an intervening sequence of 11 bases. RNA was extracted using the RNeasy kit, and 0.5 to 1 microgram was reverse transcribed with random hexamers. The immunoSEQ multiplex PCR assay, which covers 54 Vbeta and 13 Jbeta segments, was used to amplify TCR beta CDR3 regions. To correct PCR amplification bias, a synthetic template baseline was used for both primer optimization and computational correction. On the study's bioinformatics: Only productive sequences were kept, with reads annotated to V, D and J genes according to IMGT and analyzed in immunoSEQ Analyzer. To calculate clonality, Shannon entropy was normalized by log2 of the number of productive unique sequences and then subtracted from one. For each patient and control, public and private clones were evaluated within the 100 most prevalent clones. Clones were defined as Susac-specific when absent from the healthy and MS cohorts, from over 950 published viral clones and from other ImmuneACCESS disease sequences. The raw public reads went through TCRdb reprocessing: fastp at Q25, MiXCR clone calling, in-frame beta chains kept. For every CDR3 protein sequence, its rows merge into one entry that carries the most common genes and DNA. TCRdb's processing, not the authors', yielded these V and J calls. For this sample there are approximately 190,000 distinct CDR3 sequences; under 97% appear just once. The biggest ten clones account for approximately 0.1% of the sample.

Peripheral blood CD8+ and CD4+ T cells from healthy donors, Susac syndrome patients and multiple sclerosis patients were profiled using high-throughput TCR beta sequencing. Recently defined diagnostic criteria for definite or probable disease were met by the Susac syndrome patients. Bulk CD8+ and CD4+ T cells were purified by magnetic negative isolation, whereas CD8+ TEMRA cells were enriched by FACS. Blood was collected in EDTA tubes and processed within 24 hours, with PBMCs isolated through density gradient centrifugation. PBMCs intended for TCR sequencing were cryopreserved in liquid nitrogen and were subsequently thawed in a 37 degrees C water bath. The sorted or isolated CD4+, CD8+ and CD8+ TEMRA cells reached a purity of at least 90%.

The TCR was taken from a human donor with Susac syndrome. In this chain, TRBV30 is recombined with TRBJ1-2; confidence is insufficient to name the D gene. The material sequenced was CD4+ T cells from PBMCs. The DNA reads TGTGCCTGGAACCCCGGCGGAAACTATGGCTACACCTTC. Its amino acids are CAWNPGGNYGYTF.